This T cell receptor beta chain comes out of a study of cytomegalovirus exposure and HLA in healthy donors. General study findings and limits: Earlier analysis looked at TCR beta V segments, and most were productive about 87% or about 30% of the time. Among the CMV-associated chains, three were confirmed in vitro as specific for CMV antigens. HLA allele associations emerged for fewer than 20,000 TCR beta sequences in a later analysis, at 0.05 false discovery rate.

Amplification used 60 Vbeta primers and 13 Jbeta primers. The method was immunoSEQ multiplex PCR; TCRdb's version includes in-frame clones alone and lacks a portion of them. This table has around 130,000 clones, about 80% appearing once. Concerning this clone itself: The antigen remains unidentified. The junction does not match germline at one end; this may be a read error.

CDR3 size: 14 residues. From germline, CDR1 is SEHNR and CDR2 FQNEAQ (reference sequence). Unrecorded immune exposure was likely among donors, who were nominally healthy when sampled. Sample: PBMCs. This TCR was recovered from a boy aged 2 to 9 in good health and CMV-seronegative. The rearrangement uses TRBV7-9 and TRBJ1-2; 7 bases match TRBD1. DNA for the CDR3: TGTTCCAGCAGCTTAGTTCAGGGGGTCGACGGCTACACCTTC. It codes for CSSSLVQGVDGYTF. Supplemented by reference TRBV7-9 and TRBJ1-2, the full variable domain reads DTGVSQNPRHKITKRGQNVTFRCDPISEHNRLYWYRQTLGQGPEFLTYFQNEAQLEKSRLLSDRFSAERPKGSFSTLEIQRTEQGDSAMYLCSSSLVQGVDGYTFGSGTRLTVV.